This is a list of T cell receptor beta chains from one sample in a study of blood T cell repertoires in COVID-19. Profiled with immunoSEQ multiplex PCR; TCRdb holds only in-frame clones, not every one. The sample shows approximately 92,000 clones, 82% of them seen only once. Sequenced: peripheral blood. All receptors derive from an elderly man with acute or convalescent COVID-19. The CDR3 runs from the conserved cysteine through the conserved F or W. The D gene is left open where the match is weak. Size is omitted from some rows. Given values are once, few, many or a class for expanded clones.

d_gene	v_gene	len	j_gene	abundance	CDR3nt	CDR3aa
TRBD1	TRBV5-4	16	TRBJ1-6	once	TGTGCCAGCAGCTTACCAACCGGGACAGGGAATTCACCCCTCCACTTT	CASSLPTGTGNSPLHF
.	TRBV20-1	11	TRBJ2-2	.	TGCAGTGCTAGGCGCACCGGGGAGCTGTTTTTT	CSARRTGELFF
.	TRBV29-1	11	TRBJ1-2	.	TGCAGCGTCCGGGACATTTATGGCTACACCTTC	CSVRDIYGYTF
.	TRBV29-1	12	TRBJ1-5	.	TGCAGCGTTGTCTGGGGGGATCAGCCCCAGCATTTT	CSVVWGDQPQHF
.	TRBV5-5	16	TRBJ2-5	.	TGTGCCAGCAGCACTCCTCGGACACCTAGCCAAGAGACCCAGTACTTC	CASSTPRTPSQETQYF
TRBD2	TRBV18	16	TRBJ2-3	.	TGTGCCAGCTCACCGGTGGGCGAGCGGGGGGTTGATACGCAGTATTTT	CASSPVGERGVDTQYF
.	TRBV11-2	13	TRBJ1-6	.	TGTGCCAGCAGCTTTGGACTTAATTCACCCCTCCACTTT	CASSFGLNSPLHF
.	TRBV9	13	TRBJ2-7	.	TGTGCCAGCAGCGTAAAGGCAGGGTACGAGCAGTACTTC	CASSVKAGYEQYF
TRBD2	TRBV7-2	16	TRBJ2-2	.	TGTGCCAGCAGCAAGCTAGCGGGTCAGAACACCGGGGAGCTGTTTTTT	CASSKLAGQNTGELFF
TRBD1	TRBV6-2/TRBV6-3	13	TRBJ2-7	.	TGTGCCAGCAGTGACGGACAGGAGTATAAGCAGTACTTC	CASSDGQEYKQYF
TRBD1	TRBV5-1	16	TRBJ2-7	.	TGCGCCAGCAGCCTTTCCGGGACAGATAGCTCCTACGAGCAGTACTTC	CASSLSGTDSSYEQYF
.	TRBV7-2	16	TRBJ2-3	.	TGTGCCAGCAGCTTGGGGCCGCCTGGAGGCACAGATACGCAGTATTTT	CASSLGPPGGTDTQYF
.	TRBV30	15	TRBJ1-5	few	TGTGCCTGGAGTGTTACGGGGTCACTCAATCAGCCCCAGCATTTT	CAWSVTGSLNQPQHF
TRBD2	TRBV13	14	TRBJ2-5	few	TGTGCCAGCAGCTTAGTTAGCGGGCGAGAGACCCAGTACTTC	CASSLVSGRETQYF
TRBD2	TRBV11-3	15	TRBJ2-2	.	TGTGCCAGCAGCGCCTTAGCGGGAGGGGTCGGGGAGCTGTTTTTT	CASSALAGGVGELFF
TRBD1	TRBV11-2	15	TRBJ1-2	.	TGTGCCAGCAGCTTACTAACAGGGGGCAACTATGGCTACACCTTC	CASSLLTGGNYGYTF
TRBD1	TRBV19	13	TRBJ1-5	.	TGTGCCAGTAGCTTCGACAGGGCTCAGCCCCAGCATTTT	CASSFDRAQPQHF
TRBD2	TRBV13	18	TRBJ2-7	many	TGTGCCAGCAGCCTACCCAGCCCGACTAGCGGAAAAACCTACGAGCAGTACTTC	CASSLPSPTSGKTYEQYF
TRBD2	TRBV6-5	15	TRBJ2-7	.	TGTGCCAGCATCCTCCTAGCGGGTGTCTCCTACGAGCAGTACTTC	CASILLAGVSYEQYF
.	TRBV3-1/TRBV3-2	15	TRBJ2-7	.	TGTGCCAGCAGCCCCTATAGGGGTCCCTCCTACGAGCAGTACTTC	CASSPYRGPSYEQYF
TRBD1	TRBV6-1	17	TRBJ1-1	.	TGTGCCAGCAGTGAAGGTGGCAGGGGGCCGAGGATCACTGAAGCTTTCTTT	CASSEGGRGPRITEAFF
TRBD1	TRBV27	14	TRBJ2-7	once	TGTGCCAGCAGTGTCGACAGGGGCACATACGAGCAGTACTTC	CASSVDRGTYEQYF
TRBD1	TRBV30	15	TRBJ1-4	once	TGTGCCTGGAGGAAAGCCGGGACAGTAGATGAAAAACTGTTTTTT	CAWRKAGTVDEKLFF
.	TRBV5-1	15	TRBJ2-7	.	TGCGCCAGCGCTACAAGAGGCCAGGGTGCCTACGAGCAGTACTTC	CASATRGQGAYEQYF
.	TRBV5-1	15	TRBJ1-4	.	TGCGCCAGCAGCTTGGTTGGGGCGGTCGATGAAAAACTGTTTTTT	CASSLVGAVDEKLFF
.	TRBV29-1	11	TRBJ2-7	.	TGCAGCGTCGGGACTCACTACGAGCAGTACTTC	CSVGTHYEQYF
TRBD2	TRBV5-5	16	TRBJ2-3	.	TGTGCCAGCAGCTCCCGACTAGCGGGGAGCACAGATACGCAGTATTTT	CASSSRLAGSTDTQYF
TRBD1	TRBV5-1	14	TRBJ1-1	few	TGCGCCAGCACAACTCAGGGGGCGACTACTGAAGCTTTCTTT	CASTTQGATTEAFF
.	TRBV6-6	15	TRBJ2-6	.	TGTGCCAGCAGTTACCCAGGGGTTGGGGCCAACGTCCTGACTTTC	CASSYPGVGANVLTF
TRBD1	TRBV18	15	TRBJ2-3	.	TGTGCCAGCTCACCCCGAGGGACAGCTAAAGATACGCAGTATTTT	CASSPRGTAKDTQYF
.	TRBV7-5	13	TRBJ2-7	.	TGTGCCAGAGGAGACAGGTTCTCCTACGAGCAGTACTTC	CARGDRFSYEQYF
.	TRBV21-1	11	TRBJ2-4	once	TGTGCCAGCCAAGCCAAAAACATTCAGTACTTC	CASQAKNIQYF
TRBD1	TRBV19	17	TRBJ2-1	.	TGTGCCAGTAGTACTTGGGGACGGGACAGGGAAAACAATGAGCAGTTCTTC	CASSTWGRDRENNEQFF
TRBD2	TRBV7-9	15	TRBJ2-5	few	TGTGCCAGCAGCCCCCCAGGGACTAGGCGGGAGACCCAGTACTTC	CASSPPGTRRETQYF
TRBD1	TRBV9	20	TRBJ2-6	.	TGTGCCAGCAGCCCACCGGGACAGTCAAACCCCCGCTCTGGGGCCAACGTCCTGACTTTC	CASSPPGQSNPRSGANVLTF
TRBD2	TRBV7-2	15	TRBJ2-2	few	TGTGCCAGCATAGGTGGCGGGGGGGTAATCGGGGAGCTGTTTTTT	CASIGGGGVIGELFF
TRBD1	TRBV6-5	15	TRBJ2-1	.	TGTGCCAGCACCCATGACAGGGCGGGTTTCAATGAGCAGTTCTTC	CASTHDRAGFNEQFF
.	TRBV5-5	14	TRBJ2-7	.	TGTGCCAGCAGCCCCGGACAGCCGTCCTACGAGCAGTACTTC	CASSPGQPSYEQYF